The entry below describes one T cell receptor (beta chain). These data belong to a study of blood T cell repertoires in COVID-19. The wider study: COVID-19 samples, acute and convalescent, were from the United States, Italy and Spain. From T cells, B-cell-depleted T cells, or PBMCs came the material, which was cDNA or gDNA.

In the authors' workflow: Cell counts per sample came from amplifying reference gene primers. The protocol was immunoSEQ multiplex PCR, while the TCRdb copy is restricted to in-frame clones and leaves out a portion. V, J and clone size reflect that table, while D and trimming were determined from the DNA. The table shows approximately 170,000 clones, with 86% occurring only once. The CDR3 has 11 residues. CDR1 LNHDA and CDR2 SQIVND come from the germline V gene (reference sequence). V was pared by 2 bases and J by 9 bases, with 5 bases between. The receptor was isolated from a woman in her seventies with acute or convalescent COVID-19. Material: peripheral blood. The V call is TRBV19, the J call TRBJ2-1, with D maybe TRBD2 (5 bases). CDR3 sequence: CASSIRGEQFF. The DNA of the CDR3 is TGTGCCAGTAGTATACGGGGTGAGCAGTTCTTC.